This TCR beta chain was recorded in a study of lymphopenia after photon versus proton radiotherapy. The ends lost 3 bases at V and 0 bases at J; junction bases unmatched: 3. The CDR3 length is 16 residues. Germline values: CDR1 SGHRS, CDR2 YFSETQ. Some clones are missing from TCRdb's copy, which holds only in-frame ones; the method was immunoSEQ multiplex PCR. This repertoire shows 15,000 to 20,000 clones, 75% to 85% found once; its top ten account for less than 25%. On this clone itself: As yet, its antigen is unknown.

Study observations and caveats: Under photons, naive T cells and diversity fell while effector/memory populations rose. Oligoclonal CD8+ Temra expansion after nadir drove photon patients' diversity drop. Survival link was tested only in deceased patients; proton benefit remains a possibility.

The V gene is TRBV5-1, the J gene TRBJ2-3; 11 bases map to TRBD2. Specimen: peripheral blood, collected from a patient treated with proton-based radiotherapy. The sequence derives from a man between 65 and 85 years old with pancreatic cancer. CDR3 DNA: TGCGCCAGCAGCTCTCGACTAGCGGGAAGCACAGATACGCAGTATTTT. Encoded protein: CASSSRLAGSTDTQYF.